One and the same sample provided the 21 T cell receptor beta chains below, sequenced in a study of T cells after yellow fever vaccination. TCRdb passed the 5' RACE reads through MiXCR, listing each CDR3 protein once. The sample records 250,000 or so distinct CDR3 sequences, about 3.7% being singletons. Source: PBMCs, taken 15 days after the yellow fever booster vaccination. The receptors were gathered from a man aged 18-30 years who received the YFV17D yellow fever vaccine.

This clonotype was seen at least ten times. The V and J genes are TRBV20-1 and TRBJ1-5; tentatively, D is TRBD1 (5 bases). V shed 1 base and J shed 2 bases, with 18 bases lying between them. Germline values: CDR1 DFQATT, CDR2 SNEGSKA (reference sequence). The CDR3 length is 17 residues. In DNA form, the CDR3 reads TGCAGTGCTAGAGTCGGACACGCACCCTATGGCAATCAGCCCCAGCATTTT. Translating gives CSARVGHAPYGNQPQHF.

This clonotype was observed many times. The rearrangement uses TRBV7-9 and TRBJ2-2; possibly TRBD1 for D (8 bases). Germline V gene data show CDR1 as SEHNR and CDR2 as FQNEAQ (reference sequence). This CDR3 is built from 18 residues. V shed 5 bases and J shed 5 bases, with 24 bases lying between them. The CDR3 DNA reads TGTGCCAGCAGCCGATTCGGGACAGGAGCGCGGGGGACCGGGGAGCTGTTTTTT. Protein sequence: CASSRFGTGARGTGELFF. Drawing the rest from reference TRBV7-9 and TRBJ2-2, the complete variable domain is DTGVSQNPRHKITKRGQNVTFRCDPISEHNRLYWYRQTLGQGPEFLTYFQNEAQLEKSRLLSDRFSAERPKGSFSTLEIQRTEQGDSAMYLCASSRFGTGARGTGELFFGEGSRLTVL.

The table lists this clonotype with many counts. V gene TRBV30 combines with J gene TRBJ1-1; D gene ambiguous. The CDR3 runs 12 residues. Trimming took 5 bases from V and 5 from J, leaving 12 bases between them. Looked up from germline, CDR1 is GTSNPN and CDR2 is SVGIG (reference sequence). In DNA form, the CDR3 reads TGTGCCTGGGATGAGGGTCGGACTGAAGCTTTCTTT. It is translated as CAWDEGRTEAFF. The full variable domain, with the rest looked up from reference TRBV30 and TRBJ1-1, is SQTIHQWPATLVQPVGSPLSLECTVEGTSNPNLYWYRQAAGRGLQLLFYSVGIGQISSEVPQNLSASRPQDRQFILSSKKLLLSDSGFYLCAWDEGRTEAFFGQGTRLTVV.

This clonotype was observed at least ten times. This sequence joins TRBV20-1 and TRBJ2-1; weak D call: TRBD2 (6 bases). Per germline, CDR1 DFQATT and CDR2 SNEGSKA (reference sequence). V was cut by 3 bases and J by 5 bases, with 14 bases left in between. This CDR3 is built from 14 residues. CDR3 sequence (DNA): TGCAGTGCTAGCGTGGGACTGGTAAACAATGAGCAGTTCTTC. Translated: CSASVGLVNNEQFF.

The table lists this clonotype with a few counts. The gene calls are TRBV7-2 and TRBJ1-2, with D possibly matching TRBD1 (6 bases). This CDR3 is 13 amino acids long. The V gene's germline CDR1 is SGHTA and CDR2 FQGNSA. V lost 6 bases to trimming and J lost 4 bases, with 12 bases between them. CDR3 sequence reads: CASSPQGSYGYTF. CDR3 DNA sequence: TGTGCCAGCAGTCCACAGGGTTCCTATGGCTACACCTTC.

In this sample, this clonotype turned up many times. The gene calls are TRBV4-1 and TRBJ2-7, with 7 bases fitting TRBD2. The CDR3 totals 16 residues. The germline CDR1 and CDR2 sequences are MGHRA and YSYEKL. V was clipped by 3 bases and J by 2 bases; unmatched bases: 10. CDR3 loop: CASSHVGAGRAYEQYF. The DNA for the CDR3 is TGCGCCAGCAGCCACGTAGGAGCAGGGAGGGCCTACGAGCAGTACTTC.

This clonotype has ten or more counts. The rearrangement uses TRBV7-6 and TRBJ2-3, with a possible D match to TRBD2 (6 bases). Germline lookup yields CDR1 SGHVS and CDR2 FNYEAQ. Trimming removed 2 bases at V and 2 bases at J, with 17 bases between. The CDR3 loop spans 17 amino acids. CDR3 coding DNA: TGTGCCAGCAGCTTAATTCCCACTGCGGGGCCCACAGATACGCAGTATTTT. This sequence encodes CASSLIPTAGPTDTQYF.

This clonotype was observed a few times. The CDR3 loop is CSARIDPYNSPLHF. The DNA for the CDR3 is TGCAGTGCTAGGATAGACCCCTATAATTCACCCCTCCACTTT. The chain joins TRBV20-1 to TRBJ1-6; D is uncertain. In germline, CDR1 is DFQATT, CDR2 SNEGSKA (reference sequence). The CDR3 is 14 amino acids. V was shortened by 3 bases and J by 2 bases, with 8 bases between the two germline ends.

This clonotype was counted a few times. This rearrangement joins TRBV12-3 or TRBV12-4 to TRBJ2-1; D uncertain. This CDR3 has 17 amino acids. Deletions cut 2 bases from V and 7 bases from J, with 21 bases between. Here the CDR3 DNA reads TGTGCCAGCAGTTTAAGTGGAACTCCAAGCTTTCAAAATGAGCAGTTCTTC. Amino acids: CASSLSGTPSFQNEQFF.

Ten or more counts support this clonotype. The rearrangement uses TRBV5-1 and TRBJ2-1; 10 bases line up with TRBD2. V gave up 4 bases and J gave up 6 bases; unmatched junction bases: 7. Per the germline V gene, CDR1 is SGHRS and CDR2 is YFSETQ. The CDR3 is 15 residues long. The CDR3 bases are TGCGCCAGCAGCGTTAGCGGGGGGAGTCTCAATGAGCAGTTCTTC. It yields the protein CASSVSGGSLNEQFF.

This clonotype has only a few counts. The J gene is TRBJ2-5, the V gene TRBV14, with D unresolved. Germline V lookup: CDR1 SGHDN, CDR2 FVKESK. CDR3 size: 13 residues. Trimming stripped 1 base from V and 5 bases from J, with 8 bases between. CDR3 in amino acids: CASSQGIEETQYF. The CDR3 DNA reads as TGTGCCAGCAGCCAAGGGATTGAGGAGACCCAGTACTTC.

This clonotype was observed many times. J is TRBJ2-5 and V is TRBV7-2; D not resolved. V lost 4 bases and J lost 4, with 13 bases in between. Germline V gives CDR1 SGHTA, CDR2 FQGNSA. The CDR3 sequence is 14 residues long. The DNA of the CDR3 is TGTGCCAGCAGCTCGAGAGTCTTGCGAGAGACCCAGTACTTC. Encoded protein: CASSSRVLRETQYF.

There are many counts of this clonotype. This rearrangement joins TRBV2 to TRBJ2-2; D unclear. The CDR3 loop spans 15 amino acids. Trimming stripped 7 bases from V and 1 base from J, with 13 bases between. CDR1 is SNHLY and CDR2 is FYNNEI in the germline V gene. DNA of the CDR3: TGTGCCAGCACCACCCACCAAATGAACACCGGGGAGCTGTTTTTT. Residues: CASTTHQMNTGELFF. The complete variable domain, with remaining parts taken from reference TRBV2 and TRBJ2-2, reads EPEVTQTPSHQVTQMGQEVILRCVPISNHLYFYWYRQILGQKVEFLVSFYNNEISEKSEIFDDQFSVERPDGSNFTLKIRSTKLEDSAMYFCASTTHQMNTGELFFGEGSRLTVL.

This clonotype has a count of ten or more. This rearrangement joins TRBV15 to TRBJ2-1, with D possibly TRBD2 on 6 matching bases. The germline V gene has CDR1 LNHNV and CDR2 YYDKDF (reference sequence). The CDR3 totals 15 residues. Trimming cost V 3 bases and J 10 bases, with 19 bases left between them. CDR3 loop: CATSRTTSSRGEQFF. The CDR3 bases are TGTGCCACCAGCAGGACGACAAGCAGCCGGGGGGAGCAGTTCTTC.

This clonotype has a count of ten or more. The chain combines TRBV5-6 with TRBJ2-1, with unresolved D. CDR1 and CDR2 (germline): SGHDT, YYEEEE. The CDR3 has 12 amino acids. With 4 bases removed from V and 8 bases from J, the gap between germline ends came to 10 bases. CDR3 protein: CASSAVVDEQFF. CDR3 in DNA: TGTGCCAGCAGCGCCGTGGTCGATGAGCAGTTCTTC. Full variable domain (missing parts from reference TRBV5-6 and TRBJ2-1): DAGVTQSPTHLIKTRGQQVTLRCSPKSGHDTVSWYQQALGQGPQFIFQYYEEEERQRGNFPDRFSGHQFPNYSSELNVNALLLGDSALYLCASSAVVDEQFFGPGTRLTVL.

This clonotype has at least ten counts. The genes are TRBV20-1 and TRBJ2-1; unclear D gene. This CDR3 comprises 14 residues. Between the trimmed V and J ends, which lost 1 base and 4 bases, there was a span of 11 bases. Germline V CDR1 and CDR2: DFQATT, SNEGSKA (reference sequence). CDR3 DNA sequence: TGCAGTGCTAGAGTCCTCAGCGTTTACAATGAGCAGTTCTTC. It is translated as CSARVLSVYNEQFF.

In this sample, this clonotype turned up many times. The chain is built from TRBV6-5 and TRBJ2-6, with unresolved D. The CDR3 loop spans 15 amino acids. V gave up 3 bases and J gave up 2 bases, with 8 bases separating them. Germline CDR1 MNHEY, CDR2 SVGAGI. CDR3 coding DNA: TGTGCCAGCAGTTATGGCGCCACTGGGGCCAACGTCCTGACTTTC. Amino acids: CASSYGATGANVLTF.

This clonotype was observed at least ten times. The gene calls are TRBV6-2 or TRBV6-3 and TRBJ2-4; the match to TRBD1 covers 7 bases. Germline V gene sequence: CDR1 MNHEY, CDR2 SVGEGT. V was clipped by 5 bases and J by 4 bases; unmatched bases: 5. The length of the CDR3 is 14 residues. CDR3 sequence: CASSPGTVKNIQYF. The CDR3 coding sequence is TGTGCCAGCAGTCCCGGGACAGTTAAAAACATTCAGTACTTC.

This clonotype was seen many times. The V gene is TRBV5-1, the J gene TRBJ1-2; perhaps TRBD1 as D (5 bases). The CDR3 runs 12 residues. V lost 5 bases and J lost 6, with 11 bases in between. CDR1 is SGHRS, CDR2 YFSETQ, per germline. The CDR3, as DNA: TGCGCCAGCAGGCCGGACATTCATGGCTACACCTTC. Translation: CASRPDIHGYTF.

This clonotype was counted ten times or more. This chain connects TRBV7-2 to TRBJ1-4; possible D gene TRBD1, 5 bases. Germline CDR1 reads SGHTA; CDR2 reads FQGNSA. V lost 0 bases and J lost 8, with 13 bases in between. This CDR3 is built from 15 residues. The CDR3 protein is CASSLAGQRGEKLFF. CDR3 sequence (DNA): TGTGCCAGCAGCTTAGCGGGGCAACGGGGGGAAAAACTGTTTTTT.

This clonotype has ten or more counts. The gene calls are TRBV5-1 and TRBJ2-3; 8 nucleotides agree with TRBD1. With 0 bases clipped from V and 3 bases from J, the junction kept 6 bases outside the gene matches. This CDR3 has 16 amino acids. Germline V CDR1 and CDR2: SGHRS, YFSETQ. CDR3 sequence reads: CASSLGAGGETDTQYF. In DNA, the CDR3 is TGCGCCAGCAGCTTGGGGGCAGGGGGCGAGACAGATACGCAGTATTTT.